These 30 T cell receptor beta chains were all obtained from the same sample, sequenced in a study of blood T cell repertoires in COVID-19. Some clones are missing from TCRdb's copy, which holds only in-frame ones; the method was immunoSEQ multiplex PCR. The table has around 80,000 clones, around 83% seen once. Sample: peripheral blood. All receptors derive from a human donor in a cohort sampled during active COVID-19.

J is TRBJ2-7 and V is TRBV19; 12 nucleotides agree with TRBD1. With 3 bases clipped from V and 5 bases from J, the junction kept 5 bases outside the gene matches. CDR3 length: 15 residues. The germline V gene has CDR1 LNHDA and CDR2 SQIVND (reference sequence). The CDR3 DNA reads as TGTGCCAGTAGTATTCCGGGACAGGGGGCAGACGAGCAGTACTTC. This encodes CASSIPGQGADEQYF. The full variable domain, completed using reference TRBV19 and TRBJ2-7, is DGGITQSPKYLFRKEGQNVTLSCEQNLNHDAMYWYRQDPGQGLRLIYYSQIVNDFQKGDIAEGYSVSREKKESFPLTVTSAQKNPTAFYLCASSIPGQGADEQYFGPGTRLTVT.

The chain joins TRBV28 to TRBJ2-7; D may be TRBD2 (5 bases). Germline V CDR1 and CDR2: MDHEN, SYDVKM. Trimming removed 4 bases at V and 6 bases at J, with 19 bases between. This CDR3 has 15 amino acids. The CDR3 nucleotides are TGTGCCAGCAGTTCCCCCGCGCGGGTAGGAGGCGAGCAGTACTTC. Protein sequence: CASSSPARVGGEQYF.

The V gene is TRBV7-2, the J gene TRBJ2-7, with D perhaps TRBD1 (6 bases). The CDR3 sequence is 14 residues long. Germline V lookup: CDR1 SGHTA, CDR2 FQGNSA. Deletions cut 1 base from V and 4 bases from J, with 11 bases between. The CDR3 loop reads CASSLGGQLYEQYF. The CDR3 DNA reads as TGTGCCAGCAGCTTAGGTGGACAGCTGTACGAGCAGTACTTC. The full variable domain, completed using reference TRBV7-2 and TRBJ2-7, is GAGVSQSPSNKVTEKGKDVELRCDPISGHTALYWYRQSLGQGLEFLIYFQGNSAPDKSGLPSDRFSAERTGGSVSTLTIQRTQQEDSAVYLCASSLGGQLYEQYFGPGTRLTVT.

The chain uses TRBV23-1 and TRBJ1-5; D remains ambiguous. TRBV23-1 qualifies as an ORF whose function is uncertain. Trimming removed 4 bases at V and 2 bases at J, with 18 bases between. There are 17 residues in the CDR3. Written as DNA, the CDR3 is TGCGCCAGCAGTCTTCTGGGAGGCCCTCAGGGCAATCAGCCCCAGCATTTT. It encodes CASSLLGGPQGNQPQHF.

V and J are TRBV28 and TRBJ2-1; 11 positions match TRBD2. This CDR3 contains 16 residues. The V and J ends lost 4 bases and 7 bases, in that order; junction bases with no gene match: 9. Per germline, CDR1 MDHEN and CDR2 SYDVKM. The DNA of the CDR3 is TGTGCCAGCAGTTCCTTTAGCGGGAGGGCCGGGAATGAGCAGTTCTTC. The encoded protein is CASSSFSGRAGNEQFF. Combining the CDR3 with reference TRBV28 and TRBJ2-1 gives the whole variable domain DVKVTQSSRYLVKRTGEKVFLECVQDMDHENMFWYRQDPGLGLRLIYFSYDVKMKEKGDIPEGYSVSREKKERFSLILESASTNQTSMYLCASSSFSGRAGNEQFFGPGTRLTVL.

The chain links TRBV28 to TRBJ2-7, with TRBD1 identical over 7 bases. Germline loops: CDR1 MDHEN, CDR2 SYDVKM. Trimming cost V 4 bases and J 0 bases; bases outside gene matches: 6. The CDR3 is made up of 15 amino acids. This CDR3 reads CASSSTGTASYEQYF. CDR3 nucleotide sequence: TGTGCCAGCAGTTCAACCGGGACAGCCTCCTACGAGCAGTACTTC.

This clone occurred once. The V call is TRBV30, the J call TRBJ2-7; tentatively, D is TRBD1 (6 bases). The CDR3 covers 14 residues. V was clipped by 2 bases and J by 2 bases, with 13 bases between them. Germline CDR1 GTSNPN, CDR2 SVGIG (reference sequence). The CDR3 DNA is TGTGCCTGGAGTCTCGACAGGAGAACCTACGAGCAGTACTTC. Translation: CAWSLDRRTYEQYF.

The chain is built from TRBV7-6 and TRBJ1-4; D not certain. The CDR3 totals 15 residues. Germline CDR1 reads SGHVS; CDR2 reads FNYEAQ. V gave up 5 bases and J gave up 0 bases, with 10 bases separating them. Here the CDR3 DNA reads TGTGCCAGCAGCCCTCAGATTGCAACTAATGAAAAACTGTTTTTT. Residues: CASSPQIATNEKLFF.

The gene calls are TRBV2 and TRBJ1-1, with 7 bases that match TRBD1. This CDR3 region has 14 residues. The ends lost 6 bases at V and 4 bases at J; junction bases unmatched: 8. The V gene's germline CDR1 is SNHLY and CDR2 FYNNEI. DNA of the CDR3: TGTGCCAGCAGCCCGGAGGGGGCGGCCACTGAAGCTTTCTTT. Translating gives CASSPEGAATEAFF.

This chain links TRBV2 with TRBJ2-7, with TRBD1 matching over 7 bases. V lost 6 bases, J lost 2 bases, and 4 bases stayed unmatched. The CDR3 is 13 amino acids. Germline CDR1 reads SNHLY; CDR2 reads FYNNEI. The CDR3, as DNA: TGTGCCAGCAGGGTTGACAGGGCCTACGAGCAGTACTTC. Protein: CASRVDRAYEQYF.

V is TRBV29-1 and J is TRBJ2-5; TRBD2 agrees at 7 bases. The junction had 11 bases not matched to a gene; V was cut back by 3 bases and J by 1 base. This CDR3 spans 16 amino acids. Germline CDR1 SQVTM, CDR2 ANQGSEA. CDR3 sequence reads: CSVEGEGNSVQETQYF. In nucleotides, the CDR3 is TGCAGCGTTGAGGGGGAGGGGAACTCGGTCCAAGAGACCCAGTACTTC. Drawing the rest from reference TRBV29-1 and TRBJ2-5, the complete variable domain is SAVISQKPSRDICQRGTSLTIQCQVDSQVTMMFWYRQQPGQSLTLIATANQGSEATYESGFVIDKFPISRPNLTFSTLTVSNMSPEDSSIYLCSVEGEGNSVQETQYFGPGTRLLVL.

This chain uses TRBV19 with TRBJ1-1; the match to TRBD1 covers 8 bases. Germline V gene data show CDR1 as LNHDA and CDR2 as SQIVND (reference sequence). This CDR3 spans 13 amino acids. V trimming: 8 bases; J trimming: 12 bases; junction bases outside the gene matches: 14. CDR3 DNA: TGTGCCAGTCTACAGCGGGACAGGCCTGAGTCTTTCTTT. Protein: CASLQRDRPESFF.

This chain uses TRBV7-3 with TRBJ2-2; 10 nucleotides line up with TRBD1. The CDR3 spans 16 residues. CDR1 and CDR2 from the germline V gene are SGHTA and FQGTGA. Germline trimming cut 5 bases from V and 3 bases from J; bases unmatched to any gene: 6. CDR3 bases: TGTGCCAGCAGCCACCGGACAGGGGGTCACACCGGGGAGCTGTTTTTT. The encoded protein is CASSHRTGGHTGELFF.

The chain uses TRBV12-3 or TRBV12-4 and TRBJ2-5; D not resolved. V lost 3 bases and J 4 bases, leaving 6 bases between the germline ends. The CDR3 is made up of 12 amino acids. The CDR3 nucleotides are TGTGCCAGCAGTTTTCGGGTAGAGACCCAGTACTTC. Its translation is CASSFRVETQYF.

The CDR3, as DNA: TGTGCCAGCAGCCCCAATAGCGGGGGAGAGACCCAGTACTTC. Translation gives CASSPNSGGETQYF. The rearrangement uses TRBV7-6 and TRBJ2-5; 9 bases line up with TRBD2. The length of the CDR3 is 14 residues. Per germline, CDR1 SGHVS and CDR2 FNYEAQ. V lost 5 bases, J lost 4 bases, and 5 bases stayed unmatched.

The rearrangement joins TRBV24-1 to TRBJ1-1; 8 bases align to TRBD1. Germline CDR1 reads KGHDR; CDR2 reads SFDVKD. V shed 4 bases and J 1 base; nucleotides not matched to a gene: 4. The CDR3 spans 15 residues. The CDR3 DNA is TGTGCCACCAGTGACATGGACAGGGAGAACACTGAAGCTTTCTTT. Amino acids: CATSDMDRENTEAFF.

In this sample, this clone turned up once. The chain couples TRBV10-3 to TRBJ2-3; TRBD2 matches 8 bases. This CDR3 is built from 15 residues. V lost 7 bases to trimming and J lost 0 bases; unmatched junction nucleotides: 6. CDR1 is ENHRY, CDR2 SYGVKD, per germline. Here the CDR3 DNA reads TGTGCCATCACCGGGGGGGGCGGGAGCACAGATACGCAGTATTTT. This codes for CAITGGGGSTDTQYF.

The V gene is TRBV5-1, the J gene TRBJ2-5; TRBD1 matches at 9 bases. The CDR3 sequence is 15 residues long. J was trimmed by 3 bases and V by 4 bases; bases with no gene match: 7. The V gene's germline CDR1 is SGHRS and CDR2 YFSETQ. CDR3 residues: CASSLDRGWEETQYF. As DNA, the CDR3 is TGCGCCAGCAGCCTGGACAGGGGATGGGAAGAGACCCAGTACTTC.

The chain uses TRBV28 and TRBJ1-2, with TRBD1 identical over 9 bases. CDR3 length: 17 amino acids. The V gene's germline CDR1 is MDHEN and CDR2 SYDVKM. V lost 4 bases, J lost 4 bases, and 13 bases stayed unmatched. The chain's CDR3 is CASSSLTGTGNPYGYTF. As DNA, the CDR3 is TGTGCCAGCAGTTCCCTAACCGGGACAGGGAACCCCTATGGCTACACCTTC.

This clone was seen once. This chain connects TRBV5-1 to TRBJ2-7; 12 nucleotides match TRBD2. J lost 7 bases, V lost 3 bases, and 5 bases had no gene match. Per germline, CDR1 SGHRS and CDR2 YFSETQ. CDR3 length: 14 amino acids. The chain's CDR3 is CASSSTSGSSEQYF. CDR3 bases: TGCGCCAGCAGCTCGACTAGCGGGAGCTCTGAGCAGTACTTC.

The V call is TRBV2, the J call TRBJ2-2, with 10 bases matching TRBD2. Trimming cost V 0 bases and J 5 bases; bases outside gene matches: 9. Germline CDR1 and CDR2: SNHLY and FYNNEI. CDR3 length: 18 amino acids. The CDR3 bases are TGTGCCAGCAGTGAAGCGGTTAGCGGGGGGCCGCGGACCGGGGAGCTGTTTTTT. Its protein is CASSEAVSGGPRTGELFF. Together with reference TRBV2 and TRBJ2-2, the CDR3 gives the full variable domain: EPEVTQTPSHQVTQMGQEVILRCVPISNHLYFYWYRQILGQKVEFLVSFYNNEISEKSEIFDDQFSVERPDGSNFTLKIRSTKLEDSAMYFCASSEAVSGGPRTGELFFGEGSRLTVL.

J is TRBJ1-4 and V is TRBV15; a weak D match, TRBD1 (6 bases). The CDR3 covers 17 residues. V was clipped by 6 bases and J by 2 bases, with 19 bases between them. Germline CDR1 and CDR2: LNHNV and YYDKDF (reference sequence). CDR3 region: CATRPTTGSPTNEKLFF. The CDR3 nucleotides read TGTGCCACCAGACCGACTACAGGGAGCCCTACTAATGAAAAACTGTTTTTT.

This rearrangement joins TRBV4-1 to TRBJ1-6; the match to TRBD1 covers 9 bases. The germline CDR1 and CDR2 sequences are MGHRA and YSYEKL. This CDR3 has 16 amino acids. Trimming at V came to 1 base and at J to 9 bases, leaving 7 bases not matched to a gene. CDR3 protein: CASSQAQTGGLSPLHF. Written as DNA, the CDR3 is TGCGCCAGCAGCCAAGCCCAGACAGGGGGACTTTCACCCCTCCACTTT.

V is TRBV5-1 and J is TRBJ2-3, with TRBD2 identical over 12 bases. V shed 1 base, J shed 8 bases, and the junction held 8 bases outside the gene matches. The germline gives CDR1 SGHRS, CDR2 YFSETQ. CDR3 length: 16 residues. CDR3 region: CASSLTLAGGRGTQYF. DNA for the CDR3: TGCGCCAGCAGCTTGACGCTAGCGGGAGGGAGGGGTACGCAGTATTTT.

V is TRBV7-8 and J is TRBJ2-1; tentative D call: TRBD2 (5 bases). This CDR3 contains 16 residues. Germline V gene sequence: CDR1 SGHVS, CDR2 FQNEAQ. The germline V and J ends were trimmed by 1 base and 0 bases, with 10 bases remaining between them. The CDR3 here is CASSLGPADSYNEQFF. Written as DNA, the CDR3 is TGTGCCAGCAGCTTAGGACCAGCGGACTCCTACAATGAGCAGTTCTTC.

The V and J genes are TRBV14 and TRBJ2-1; TRBD2 agrees at 11 bases. The CDR3 sequence is 16 residues long. The germline V gene encodes CDR1 SGHDN and CDR2 FVKESK. With 6 bases clipped from V and 8 bases from J, the junction kept 12 bases outside the gene matches. This CDR3 reads CASSRTGSGGEDEQFF. CDR3 in DNA: TGTGCCAGCAGTCGAACGGGTAGCGGGGGGGAAGATGAGCAGTTCTTC.

The chain employs TRBV28 and TRBJ1-4; D gene uncertain. This CDR3 spans 12 amino acids. Deletions cut 8 bases from V and 6 bases from J, with 10 bases between. CDR1 is MDHEN, CDR2 SYDVKM, per germline. This chain's CDR3 is CASYGAHEKLFF. The CDR3 DNA is TGTGCCAGCTATGGTGCGCATGAAAAACTGTTTTTT.

This chain uses TRBV14 with TRBJ2-2; 8 positions match TRBD1. V shed 4 bases and J 7 bases; nucleotides not matched to a gene: 2. The germline CDR1 and CDR2 sequences are SGHDN and FVKESK. This CDR3 spans 13 amino acids. The CDR3 region is CASSRDRGGELFF. The DNA of the CDR3 is TGTGCCAGCAGCCGAGACAGGGGCGGGGAGCTGTTTTTT.

This rearrangement joins TRBV28 to TRBJ2-4, with 9 bases lining up with TRBD2. V gave up 6 bases and J gave up 10 bases; unmatched junction bases: 10. Germline V gene lookup returns CDR1 MDHEN and CDR2 SYDVKM. This CDR3 has 14 residues. The CDR3 spells CASSPGLAPSIQYF. The DNA for the CDR3 is TGTGCCAGCAGCCCAGGACTAGCGCCCTCTATTCAGTACTTC.

This chain connects TRBV10-3 to TRBJ2-2; TRBD2 matches at 8 bases. The CDR3 spans 16 residues. J was trimmed by 3 bases and V by 11 bases; bases with no gene match: 14. CDR1 is ENHRY and CDR2 is SYGVKD in the germline V gene. CDR3 sequence (DNA): TGTGCCGCCTCCGGGGGGGCGGGAACTGACACCGGGGAGCTGTTTTTT. This sequence encodes CAASGGAGTDTGELFF.